Described below is a single TCR beta chain sequence and its context. The entry originates in a study of T-cell reconstitution after alpha-beta-depleted transplantation in children. Unique molecular identifiers were incorporated during preparation of the TCRbeta library. MiXCR was run by TCRdb on the PCR reads, yielding one entry per CDR3 protein. The sample carries around 240,000 distinct CDR3 sequences, 9.7% recorded once. The V gene's germline CDR1 is SGHNT and CDR2 YYREEE (reference sequence). The CDR3 loop spans 13 amino acids. V was clipped by 1 base and J by 4 bases, with 6 bases between them. The TCR sequence derives from a human donor who donated a stem cell graft to a child with SCID. V usage is TRBV5-4 and J usage is TRBJ1-5; D unclear. The material sequenced was PBMCs from the stem cell graft donor, taken from the stem cell graft. CDR3 in amino acids: CASSLWGNQPQHF. In DNA, the CDR3 is TGTGCCAGCAGCTTGTGGGGTAATCAGCCCCAGCATTTT.